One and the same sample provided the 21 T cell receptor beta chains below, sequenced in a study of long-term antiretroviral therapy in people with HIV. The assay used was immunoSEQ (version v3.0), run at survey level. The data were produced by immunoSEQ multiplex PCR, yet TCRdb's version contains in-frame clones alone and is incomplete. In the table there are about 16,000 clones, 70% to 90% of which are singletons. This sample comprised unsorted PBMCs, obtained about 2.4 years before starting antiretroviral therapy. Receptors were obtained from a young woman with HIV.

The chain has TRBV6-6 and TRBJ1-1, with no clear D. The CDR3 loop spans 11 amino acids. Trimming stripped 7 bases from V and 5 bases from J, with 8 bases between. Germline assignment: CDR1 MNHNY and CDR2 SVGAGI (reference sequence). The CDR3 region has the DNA TGTGCCAGCACACAAAGGACTGAAGCTTTCTTT. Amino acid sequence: CASTQRTEAFF.

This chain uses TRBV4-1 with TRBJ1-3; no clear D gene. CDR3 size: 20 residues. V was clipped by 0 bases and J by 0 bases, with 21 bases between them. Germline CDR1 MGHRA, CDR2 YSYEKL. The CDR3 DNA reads TGCGCCAGCAGCCAAGATAGGAGGTACAATAAGCGATTCTCTGGAAACACCATATATTTT. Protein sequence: CASSQDRRYNKRFSGNTIYF.

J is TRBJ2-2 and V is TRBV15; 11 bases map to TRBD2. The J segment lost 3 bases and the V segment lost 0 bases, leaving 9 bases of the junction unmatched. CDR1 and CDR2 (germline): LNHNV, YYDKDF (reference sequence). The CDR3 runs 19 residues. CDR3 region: CATSRDRASGGFHTGELFF. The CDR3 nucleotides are TGTGCCACCAGCAGAGATCGAGCTAGCGGGGGGTTCCACACCGGGGAGCTGTTTTTT.

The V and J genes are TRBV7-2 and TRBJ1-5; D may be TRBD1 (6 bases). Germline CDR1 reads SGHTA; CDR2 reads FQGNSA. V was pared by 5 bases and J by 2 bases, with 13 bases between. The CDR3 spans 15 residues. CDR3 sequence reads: CASSHGGGGNQPQHF. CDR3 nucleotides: TGTGCCAGCAGCCATGGGGGGGGCGGCAATCAGCCCCAGCATTTT. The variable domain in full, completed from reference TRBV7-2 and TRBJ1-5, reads GAGVSQSPSNKVTEKGKDVELRCDPISGHTALYWYRQSLGQGLEFLIYFQGNSAPDKSGLPSDRFSAERTGGSVSTLTIQRTQQEDSAVYLCASSHGGGGNQPQHFGDGTRLSIL.

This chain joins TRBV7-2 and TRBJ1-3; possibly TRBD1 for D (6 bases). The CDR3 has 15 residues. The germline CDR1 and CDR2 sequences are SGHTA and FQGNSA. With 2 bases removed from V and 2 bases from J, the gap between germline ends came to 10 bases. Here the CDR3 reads CASSLMGAAGNTIYF. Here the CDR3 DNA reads TGTGCCAGCAGCTTAATGGGGGCGGCTGGAAACACCATATATTTT.

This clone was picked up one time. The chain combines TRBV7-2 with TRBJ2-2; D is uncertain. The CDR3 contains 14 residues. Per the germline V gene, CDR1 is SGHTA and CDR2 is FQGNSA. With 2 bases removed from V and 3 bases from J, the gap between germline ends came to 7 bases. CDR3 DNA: TGTGCCAGCAGCTTAAGTTGGCACACCGGGGAGCTGTTTTTT. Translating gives CASSLSWHTGELFF. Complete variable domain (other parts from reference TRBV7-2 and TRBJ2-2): GAGVSQSPSNKVTEKGKDVELRCDPISGHTALYWYRQSLGQGLEFLIYFQGNSAPDKSGLPSDRFSAERTGGSVSTLTIQRTQQEDSAVYLCASSLSWHTGELFFGEGSRLTVL.

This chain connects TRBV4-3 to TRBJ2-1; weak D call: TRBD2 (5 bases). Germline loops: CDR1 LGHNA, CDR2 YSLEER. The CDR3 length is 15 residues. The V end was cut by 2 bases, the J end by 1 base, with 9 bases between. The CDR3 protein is CASSQTRVSYNEQFF. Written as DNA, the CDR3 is TGCGCCAGCAGCCAAACGAGGGTGTCCTACAATGAGCAGTTCTTC.

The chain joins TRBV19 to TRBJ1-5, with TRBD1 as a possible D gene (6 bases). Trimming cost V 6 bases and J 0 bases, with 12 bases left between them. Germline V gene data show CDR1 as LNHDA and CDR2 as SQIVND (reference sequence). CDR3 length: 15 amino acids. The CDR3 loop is CASSTGHNSNQPQHF. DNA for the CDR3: TGTGCCAGTAGCACGGGACATAATAGCAATCAGCCCCAGCATTTT.

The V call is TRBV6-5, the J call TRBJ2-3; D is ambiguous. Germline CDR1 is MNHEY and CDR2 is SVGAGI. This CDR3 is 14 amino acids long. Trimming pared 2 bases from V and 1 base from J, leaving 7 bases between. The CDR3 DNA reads TGTGCCAGCAGTTACGGTGGGGGCACAGATACGCAGTATTTT. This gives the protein CASSYGGGTDTQYF.

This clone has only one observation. The CDR3, as DNA: TGTGCCAGTAACGACAAGGGGATCGACACTGAAGCTTTCTTT. Translation: CASNDKGIDTEAFF. The chain employs TRBV2 and TRBJ1-1, with D perhaps matching TRBD1 (5 bases). The CDR3 has 14 amino acids. Germline V gives CDR1 SNHLY, CDR2 FYNNEI. Trimming pared 9 bases from V and 3 bases from J, leaving 17 bases between.

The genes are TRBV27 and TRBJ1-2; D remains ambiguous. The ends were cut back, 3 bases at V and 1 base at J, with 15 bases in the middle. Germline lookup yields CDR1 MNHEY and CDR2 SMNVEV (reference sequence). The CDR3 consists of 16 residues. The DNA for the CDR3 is TGTGCCAGCAGTTTCTTGGAACAGAGATTTAACTATGGCTACACCTTC. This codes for CASSFLEQRFNYGYTF.

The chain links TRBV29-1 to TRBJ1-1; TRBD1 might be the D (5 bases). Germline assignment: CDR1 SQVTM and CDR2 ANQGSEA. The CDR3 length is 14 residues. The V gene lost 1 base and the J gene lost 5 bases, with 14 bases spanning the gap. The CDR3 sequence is CSVEARGKWTEAFF. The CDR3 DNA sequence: TGCAGCGTTGAAGCTAGGGGTAAATGGACTGAAGCTTTCTTT.

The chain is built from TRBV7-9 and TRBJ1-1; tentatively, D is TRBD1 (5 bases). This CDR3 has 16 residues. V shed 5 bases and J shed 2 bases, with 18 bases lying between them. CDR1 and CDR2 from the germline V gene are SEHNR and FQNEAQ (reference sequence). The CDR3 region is CASSPSGGGFNTEAFF. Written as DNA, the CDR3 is TGTGCCAGCAGCCCAAGCGGTGGGGGGTTCAACACTGAAGCTTTCTTT.

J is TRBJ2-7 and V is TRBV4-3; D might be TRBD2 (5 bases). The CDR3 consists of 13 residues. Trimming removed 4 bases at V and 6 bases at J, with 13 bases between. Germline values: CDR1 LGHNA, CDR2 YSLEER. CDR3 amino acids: CASSRTGSGEQYF. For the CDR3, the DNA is TGCGCCAGCAGCCGAACGGGGTCGGGCGAGCAGTACTTC.

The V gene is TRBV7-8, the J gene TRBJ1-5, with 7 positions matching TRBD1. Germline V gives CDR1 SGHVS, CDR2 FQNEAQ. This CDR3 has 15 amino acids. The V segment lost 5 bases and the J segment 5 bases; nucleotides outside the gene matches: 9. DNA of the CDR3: TGTGCCAGCAGCGAAATGGCAGGGGGTTATCAGCCCCAGCATTTT. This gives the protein CASSEMAGGYQPQHF. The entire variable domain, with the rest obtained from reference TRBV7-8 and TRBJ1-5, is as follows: GAGVSQSPRYKVAKRGQDVALRCDPISGHVSLFWYQQALGQGPEFLTYFQNEAQLDKSGLPSDRFFAERPEGSVSTLKIQRTQQEDSAVYLCASSEMAGGYQPQHFGDGTRLSIL.

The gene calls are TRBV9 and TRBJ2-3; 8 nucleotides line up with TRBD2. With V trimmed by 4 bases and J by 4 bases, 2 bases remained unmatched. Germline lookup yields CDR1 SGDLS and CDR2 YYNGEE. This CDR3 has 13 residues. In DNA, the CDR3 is TGTGCCAGCAGCTACGGGGGGGCAGATACGCAGTATTTT. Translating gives CASSYGGADTQYF.

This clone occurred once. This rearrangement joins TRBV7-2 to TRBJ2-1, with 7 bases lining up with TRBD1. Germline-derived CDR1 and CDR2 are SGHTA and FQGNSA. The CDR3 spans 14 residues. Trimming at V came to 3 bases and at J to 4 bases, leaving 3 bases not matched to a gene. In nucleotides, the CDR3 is TGTGCCAGCAGCTTCGGGACAGAGTACAATGAGCAGTTCTTC. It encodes CASSFGTEYNEQFF.

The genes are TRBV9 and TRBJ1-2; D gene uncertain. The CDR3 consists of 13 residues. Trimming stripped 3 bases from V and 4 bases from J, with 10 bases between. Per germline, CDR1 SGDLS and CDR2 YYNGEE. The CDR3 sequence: CASSENRGYGYTF. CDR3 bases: TGTGCCAGCAGCGAGAACCGTGGCTATGGCTACACCTTC.

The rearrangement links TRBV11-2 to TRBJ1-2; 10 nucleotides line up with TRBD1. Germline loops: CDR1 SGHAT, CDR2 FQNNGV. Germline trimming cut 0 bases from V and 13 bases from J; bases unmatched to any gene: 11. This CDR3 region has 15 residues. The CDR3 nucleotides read TGTGCCAGCAGCTTAGAGGGTGGCGGGACAGGGGTTTCCACCTTC. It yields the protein CASSLEGGGTGVSTF. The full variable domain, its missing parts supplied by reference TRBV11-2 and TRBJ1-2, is EAGVAQSPRYKIIEKRQSVAFWCNPISGHATLYWYQQILGQGPKLLIQFQNNGVVDDSQLPKDRFSAERLKGVDSTLKIQPAKLEDSAVYLCASSLEGGGTGVSTFGSGTRLTVV.

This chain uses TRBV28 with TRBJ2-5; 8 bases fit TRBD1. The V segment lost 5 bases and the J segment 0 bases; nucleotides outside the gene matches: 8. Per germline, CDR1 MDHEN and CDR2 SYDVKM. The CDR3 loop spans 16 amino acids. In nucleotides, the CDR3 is TGTGCCAGCAGTGGTACAGGGGGTGGTTACCAAGAGACCCAGTACTTC. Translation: CASSGTGGGYQETQYF.

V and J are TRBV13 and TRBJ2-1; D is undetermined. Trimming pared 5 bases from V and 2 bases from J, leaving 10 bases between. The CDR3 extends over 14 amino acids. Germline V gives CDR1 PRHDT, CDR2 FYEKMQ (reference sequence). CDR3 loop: CASSRVGAYNEQFF. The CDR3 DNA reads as TGTGCCAGCAGCCGGGTCGGCGCCTACAATGAGCAGTTCTTC. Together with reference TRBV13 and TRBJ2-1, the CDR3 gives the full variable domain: AAGVIQSPRHLIKEKRETATLKCYPIPRHDTVYWYQQGPGQDPQFLISFYEKMQSDKGSIPDRFSAQQFSDYHSELNMSSLELGDSALYFCASSRVGAYNEQFFGPGTRLTVL.